These 11 T cell receptor beta chains were sequenced from one sample in a study of T cells in Graves' hyperthyroidism and ophthalmopathy. RNA transcripts were the template for amplifying TCR beta CDR3 regions. During a first-round RT-PCR of the TCR CDR3, the HTBI primer set was used. One entry per CDR3 protein, called by TCRdb with MiXCR from the multiplex PCR reads. The sample shows about 700,000 distinct CDR3 sequences, just under 45% of them seen only once. Source material: peripheral blood or thyroid tissue (not recorded which). The receptor source for this set is an adult man with Graves' disease, either hyperthyroidism or ophthalmopathy (not recorded which).

This clonotype was seen many times. The chain carries TRBV10-3 and TRBJ2-7; D remains ambiguous. The CDR3 is 12 residues long. V was shortened by 0 bases and J by 7 bases, with 7 bases between the two germline ends. Germline assignment: CDR1 ENHRY and CDR2 SYGVKD. The chain's CDR3 is CAISESPREQYF. DNA for the CDR3: TGTGCCATCAGTGAGTCGCCTCGGGAGCAGTACTTC.

The chain carries TRBV5-7 and TRBJ2-5, with TRBD2 matching 8 bases. TRBV5-7 is an ORF, with its function uncertain. CDR3 size: 15 residues. Trimming took 4 bases from V and 3 from J; bases not matched to a gene: 8. The chain's CDR3 is CASSLLSGSKETQYF. The CDR3 DNA reads TGTGCCAGCAGCCTACTCAGCGGGAGTAAAGAGACCCAGTACTTC.

In DNA form, the CDR3 reads TGTGCCAGCAATTCTCAGGGGGCCAACGTCCTGACTTTC. Its protein product is CASNSQGANVLTF. The chain joins TRBV2 to TRBJ2-6; D gene unclear. Looked up from germline, CDR1 is SNHLY and CDR2 is FYNNEI. This CDR3 has 13 amino acids. V gave up 7 bases and J gave up 4 bases, with 8 bases separating them.

This clonotype was observed a handful of times. V gene TRBV7-9 combines with J gene TRBJ1-2; D may be TRBD1 (5 bases). V dropped 1 base and J dropped 8 bases, with 20 bases sitting between them. The CDR3 loop spans 16 amino acids. Per the germline V gene, CDR1 is SEHNR and CDR2 is FQNEAQ (reference sequence). CDR3 nucleotides: TGTGCCAGCAGCTTAGTCCAAGTTGGTCCCCGGGGCGGCTACACCTTC. Translation gives CASSLVQVGPRGGYTF.

J is TRBJ1-2 and V is TRBV7-2; possible D gene TRBD1, 5 bases. V was shortened by 4 bases and J by 5 bases, with 23 bases between the two germline ends. The CDR3 sequence is 17 residues long. Looked up from germline, CDR1 is SGHTA and CDR2 is FQGNSA. CDR3 protein: CASSSPGALQALYGYTF. The CDR3 DNA reads as TGTGCCAGCAGCTCTCCCGGGGCCCTCCAGGCGTTGTATGGCTACACCTTC.

In this sample, this clonotype turned up a few times. The chain has TRBV7-8 and TRBJ1-5; D not resolved. Per germline, CDR1 SGHVS and CDR2 FQNEAQ. The V end lost 6 bases, the J end lost 0 bases, and 15 bases lay between the germline ends. The CDR3 is 16 residues long. For the CDR3, the DNA is TGTGCCAGCAGTTTGACGGCATTACTTAGCAATCAGCCCCAGCATTTT. This codes for CASSLTALLSNQPQHF.

Only a few counts were recorded for this clonotype. The chain links TRBV19 to TRBJ1-5, with D uncertain. Looked up from germline, CDR1 is LNHDA and CDR2 is SQIVND (reference sequence). There are 15 residues in the CDR3. V lost 7 bases and J lost 0, with 13 bases in between. Here the CDR3 reads CASTVTDYSNQPQHF. CDR3 nucleotides: TGTGCCAGTACTGTAACAGACTATAGCAATCAGCCCCAGCATTTT.

The rearrangement links TRBV20-1 to TRBJ2-7; tentative D call: TRBD1 (5 bases). CDR1 and CDR2 from the germline V gene are DFQATT and SNEGSKA (reference sequence). Trimming stripped 6 bases from V and 3 bases from J, with 15 bases between. The CDR3 totals 13 residues. This chain's CDR3 is CSAVPRQNYEQYF. As DNA, the CDR3 is TGCAGTGCGGTGCCTCGACAGAACTACGAGCAGTACTTC.

The chain links TRBV29-1 to TRBJ2-7; 9 nucleotides match TRBD1. The V and J ends lost 5 bases and 3 bases, in that order; junction bases with no gene match: 8. The CDR3 length is 14 residues. CDR1 and CDR2 (germline): SQVTM, ANQGSEA. The CDR3 DNA is TGCAGCGTTCCAAAGGGACAGGGCAACTACGAGCAGTACTTC. Protein product: CSVPKGQGNYEQYF.

This clonotype showed up just a few times. A much larger clone differs by one base, so this may be a read error. The chain has TRBV5-6 and TRBJ1-1; 8 bases line up with TRBD1. V was clipped by 4 bases and J by 1 base; unmatched bases: 3. The CDR3 has 14 amino acids. Germline V gene data show CDR1 as SGHDT and CDR2 as YYEEEE. CDR3: CASSEGQENTEAFF. CDR3 DNA: TGTGCCAGCAGCGAGGGACAGGAGAACACTGAAGCTTTCTTT. The complete variable domain, with remaining parts taken from reference TRBV5-6 and TRBJ1-1, reads DAGVTQSPTHLIKTRGQQVTLRCSPKSGHDTVSWYQQALGQGPQFIFQYYEEEERQRGNFPDRFSGHQFPNYSSELNVNALLLGDSALYLCASSEGQENTEAFFGQGTRLTVV.

The chain couples TRBV7-9 to TRBJ2-7; weak D call: TRBD1 (6 bases). The V end was cut by 3 bases, the J end by 2 bases, with 14 bases between. Per the germline V gene, CDR1 is SEHNR and CDR2 is FQNEAQ (reference sequence). The CDR3 totals 15 residues. In DNA, the CDR3 is TGTGCCAGCAGCTTGGTTGGACAGCATACCTACGAGCAGTACTTC. Amino acid sequence: CASSLVGQHTYEQYF.